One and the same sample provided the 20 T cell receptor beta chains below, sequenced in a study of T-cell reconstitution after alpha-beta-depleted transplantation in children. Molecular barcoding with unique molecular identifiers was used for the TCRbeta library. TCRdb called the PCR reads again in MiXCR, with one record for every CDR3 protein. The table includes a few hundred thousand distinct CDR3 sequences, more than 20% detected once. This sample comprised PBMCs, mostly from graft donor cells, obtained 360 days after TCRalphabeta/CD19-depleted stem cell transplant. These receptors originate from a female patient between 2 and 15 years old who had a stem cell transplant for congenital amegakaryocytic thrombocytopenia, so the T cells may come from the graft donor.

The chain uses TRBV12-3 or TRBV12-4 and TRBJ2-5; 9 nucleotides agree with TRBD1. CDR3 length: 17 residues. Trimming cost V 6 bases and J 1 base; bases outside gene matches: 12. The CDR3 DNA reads TGTGCCAGCAGGTCTACCGGGACAGGGTCCTTCCAAGAGACCCAGTACTTC. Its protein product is CASRSTGTGSFQETQYF.

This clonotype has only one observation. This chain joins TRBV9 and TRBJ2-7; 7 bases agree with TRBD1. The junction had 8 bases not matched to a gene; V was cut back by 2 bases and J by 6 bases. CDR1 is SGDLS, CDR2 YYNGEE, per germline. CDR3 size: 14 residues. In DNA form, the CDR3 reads TGTGCCAGCAGCGTGGCCGACAGGGTACGCGAGCAGTACTTC. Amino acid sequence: CASSVADRVREQYF.

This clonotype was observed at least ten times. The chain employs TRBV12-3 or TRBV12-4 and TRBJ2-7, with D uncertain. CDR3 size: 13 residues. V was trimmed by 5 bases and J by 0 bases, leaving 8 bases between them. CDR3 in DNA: TGTGCCAGCAGTCTAGATATCTCCTACGAGCAGTACTTC. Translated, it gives CASSLDISYEQYF.

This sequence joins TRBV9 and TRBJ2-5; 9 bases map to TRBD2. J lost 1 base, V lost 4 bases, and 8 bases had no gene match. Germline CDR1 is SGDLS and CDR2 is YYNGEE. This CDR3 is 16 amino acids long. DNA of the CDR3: TGTGCCAGCAGCTCAGGGGTGACTAGCGGCCAAGAGACCCAGTACTTC. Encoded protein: CASSSGVTSGQETQYF.

CDR3 amino acids: CSALGAGGYYEQYF. The DNA for the CDR3 is TGCAGTGCGCTCGGGGCGGGGGGCTACTACGAGCAGTACTTC. The chain is built from TRBV20-1 and TRBJ2-7, with 8 nucleotides matching TRBD2. Looked up from germline, CDR1 is DFQATT and CDR2 is SNEGSKA (reference sequence). V trimming: 6 bases; J trimming: 3 bases; junction bases outside the gene matches: 10. This CDR3 has 14 residues.

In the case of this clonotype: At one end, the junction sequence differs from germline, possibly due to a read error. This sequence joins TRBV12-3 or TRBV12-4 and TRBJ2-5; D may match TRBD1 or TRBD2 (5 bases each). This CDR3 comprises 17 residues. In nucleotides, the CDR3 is TGTACCAGCAGTTTAGCGCGTTCCCAGGGTCTTCGGGAGACCCAGTACTTC. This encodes CTSSLARSQGLRETQYF.

CDR3 sequence: CASSYPFGGGSQETQYF. CDR3 DNA sequence: TGTGCCAGCAGTTACCCTTTTGGCGGGGGAAGTCAAGAGACCCAGTACTTC. V gene TRBV6-5 combines with J gene TRBJ2-5; 7 bases map to TRBD2. CDR3 length: 17 residues. Trimming at V came to 2 bases and at J to 2 bases, leaving 11 bases not matched to a gene. Germline V lookup: CDR1 MNHEY, CDR2 SVGAGI.

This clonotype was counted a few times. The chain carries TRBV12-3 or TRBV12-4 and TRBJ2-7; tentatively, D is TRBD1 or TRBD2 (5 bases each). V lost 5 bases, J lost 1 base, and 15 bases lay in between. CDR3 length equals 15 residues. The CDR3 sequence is CASSLRIGASYEQYF. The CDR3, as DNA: TGTGCCAGCAGTCTTCGTATCGGGGCTTCCTACGAGCAGTACTTC.

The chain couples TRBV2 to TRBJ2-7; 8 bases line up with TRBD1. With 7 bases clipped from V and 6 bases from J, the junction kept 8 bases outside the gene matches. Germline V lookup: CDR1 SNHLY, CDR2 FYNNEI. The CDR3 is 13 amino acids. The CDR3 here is CASTRDRNGEQYF. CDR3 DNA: TGTGCCAGCACTCGGGACAGGAATGGCGAGCAGTACTTC.

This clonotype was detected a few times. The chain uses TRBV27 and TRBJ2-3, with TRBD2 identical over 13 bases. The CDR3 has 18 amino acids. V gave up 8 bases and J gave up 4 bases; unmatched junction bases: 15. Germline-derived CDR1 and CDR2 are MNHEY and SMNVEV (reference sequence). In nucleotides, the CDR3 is TGTGCCAGCTCGCCAGGACTAGCGGGGGAGCATGGATCAGATACGCAGTATTTT. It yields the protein CASSPGLAGEHGSDTQYF.

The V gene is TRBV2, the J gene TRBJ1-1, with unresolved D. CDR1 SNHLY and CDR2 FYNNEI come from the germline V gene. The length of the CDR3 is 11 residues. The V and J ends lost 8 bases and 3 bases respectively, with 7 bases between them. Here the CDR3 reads CASWGYTEAFF. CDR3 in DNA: TGTGCCAGCTGGGGTTACACTGAAGCTTTCTTT.

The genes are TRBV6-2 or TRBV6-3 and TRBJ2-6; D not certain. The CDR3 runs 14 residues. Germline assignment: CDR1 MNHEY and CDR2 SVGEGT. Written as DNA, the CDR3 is TGTTTCAGCAGTTACCCAACTGGGGCCAACGTCCTGACTTTC. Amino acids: CFSSYPTGANVLTF.

CDR3 DNA: TGTGCCAGCAGCAGGTGGACAGGGGATGAGAAGTACTTC. Its translation is CASSRWTGDEKYF. The chain joins TRBV21-1 to TRBJ2-7; TRBD1, the table's D call, was not compared with the DNA. TRBV21-1 is an annotated pseudogene. This CDR3 comprises 13 residues.

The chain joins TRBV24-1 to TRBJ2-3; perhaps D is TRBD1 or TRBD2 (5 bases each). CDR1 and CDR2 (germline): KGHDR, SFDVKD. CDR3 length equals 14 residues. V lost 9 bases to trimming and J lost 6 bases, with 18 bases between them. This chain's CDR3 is CATCEGPLADTQYF. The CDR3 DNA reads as TGTGCCACCTGCGAGGGACCTCTCGCGGATACGCAGTATTTT.

CDR3 residues: CASSLLETRWSNEQFF. DNA for the CDR3: TGTGCCAGCAGCCTATTAGAGACACGGTGGAGCAATGAGCAGTTCTTC. The J gene is TRBJ2-1, the V gene TRBV7-8; the D is unclear. V lost 5 bases and J 6 bases, leaving 20 bases between the germline ends. CDR1 is SGHVS, CDR2 FQNEAQ, per germline. This CDR3 is 16 amino acids long. Drawing the rest from reference TRBV7-8 and TRBJ2-1, the complete variable domain is GAGVSQSPRYKVAKRGQDVALRCDPISGHVSLFWYQQALGQGPEFLTYFQNEAQLDKSGLPSDRFFAERPEGSVSTLKIQRTQQEDSAVYLCASSLLETRWSNEQFFGPGTRLTVL.

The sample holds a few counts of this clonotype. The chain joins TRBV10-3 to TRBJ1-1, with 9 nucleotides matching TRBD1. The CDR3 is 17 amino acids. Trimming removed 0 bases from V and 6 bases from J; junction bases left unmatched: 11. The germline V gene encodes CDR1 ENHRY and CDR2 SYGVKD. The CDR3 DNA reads TGTGCCATCAGTGAGTCCCATCCGGGACAGGGAAGAGCTGAAGCTTTCTTT. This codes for CAISESHPGQGRAEAFF.

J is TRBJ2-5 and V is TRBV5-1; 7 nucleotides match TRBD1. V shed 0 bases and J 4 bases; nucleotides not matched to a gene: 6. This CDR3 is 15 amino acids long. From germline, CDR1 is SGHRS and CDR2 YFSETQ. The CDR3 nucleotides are TGCGCCAGCAGCTTGGAACAGGGGTTGGGAGAGACCCAGTACTTC. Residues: CASSLEQGLGETQYF.

In DNA form, the CDR3 reads TGTGCCAGCAGCCAAGAAGCGGCTTTAGCGGGAGGGGACGAGCAGTACTTC. Translation: CASSQEAALAGGDEQYF. V is TRBV4-2 and J is TRBJ2-7, with 11 bases lining up with TRBD2. CDR1 is LGHNA and CDR2 is YNFKEQ in the germline V gene. The trim removed 0 bases at V and 5 bases at J, leaving 9 bases unmatched. The length of the CDR3 is 17 residues.

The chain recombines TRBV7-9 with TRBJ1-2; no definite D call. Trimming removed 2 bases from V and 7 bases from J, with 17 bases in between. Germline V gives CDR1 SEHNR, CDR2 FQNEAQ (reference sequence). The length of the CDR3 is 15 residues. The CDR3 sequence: CASSLFMPPMGGYTF. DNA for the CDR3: TGTGCCAGCAGCTTATTCATGCCTCCAATGGGTGGCTACACCTTC.

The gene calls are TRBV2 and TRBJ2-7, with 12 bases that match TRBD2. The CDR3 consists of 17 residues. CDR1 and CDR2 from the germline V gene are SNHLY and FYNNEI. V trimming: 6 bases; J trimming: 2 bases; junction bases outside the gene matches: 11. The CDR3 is CASRPTSGGPKTYEQYF. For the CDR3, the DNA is TGTGCCAGCAGGCCGACTAGCGGGGGACCCAAAACCTACGAGCAGTACTTC.